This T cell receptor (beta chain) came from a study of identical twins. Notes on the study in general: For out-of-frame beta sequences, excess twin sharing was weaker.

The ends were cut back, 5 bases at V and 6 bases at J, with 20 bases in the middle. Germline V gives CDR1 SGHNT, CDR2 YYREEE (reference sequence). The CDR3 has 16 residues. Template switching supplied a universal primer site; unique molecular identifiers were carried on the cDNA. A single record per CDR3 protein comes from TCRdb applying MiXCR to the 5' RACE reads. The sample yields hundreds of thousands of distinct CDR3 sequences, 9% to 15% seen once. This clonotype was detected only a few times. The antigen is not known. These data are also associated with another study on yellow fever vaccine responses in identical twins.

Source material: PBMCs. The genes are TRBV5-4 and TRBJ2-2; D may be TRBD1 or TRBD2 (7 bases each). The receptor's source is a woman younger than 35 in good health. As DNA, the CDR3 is TGTGCCAGCAGTGTGATACAGGGGACTATCTCCGGGGAGCTGTTTTTT. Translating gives CASSVIQGTISGELFF.